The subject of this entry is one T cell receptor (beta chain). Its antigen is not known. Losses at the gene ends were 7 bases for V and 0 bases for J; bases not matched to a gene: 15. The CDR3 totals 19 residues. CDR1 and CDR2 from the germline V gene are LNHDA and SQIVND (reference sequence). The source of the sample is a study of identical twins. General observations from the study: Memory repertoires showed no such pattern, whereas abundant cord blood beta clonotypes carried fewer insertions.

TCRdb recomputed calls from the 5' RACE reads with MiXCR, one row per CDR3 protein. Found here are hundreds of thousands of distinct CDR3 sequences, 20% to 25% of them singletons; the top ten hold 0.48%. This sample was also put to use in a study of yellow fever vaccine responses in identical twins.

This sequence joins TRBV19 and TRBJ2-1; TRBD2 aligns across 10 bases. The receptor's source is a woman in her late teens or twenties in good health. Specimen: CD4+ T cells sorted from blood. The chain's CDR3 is CASKVVASGSPSSYNEQFF. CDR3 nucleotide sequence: TGTGCCAGTAAGGTGGTTGCTAGCGGGAGCCCGAGCTCCTACAATGAGCAGTTCTTC.